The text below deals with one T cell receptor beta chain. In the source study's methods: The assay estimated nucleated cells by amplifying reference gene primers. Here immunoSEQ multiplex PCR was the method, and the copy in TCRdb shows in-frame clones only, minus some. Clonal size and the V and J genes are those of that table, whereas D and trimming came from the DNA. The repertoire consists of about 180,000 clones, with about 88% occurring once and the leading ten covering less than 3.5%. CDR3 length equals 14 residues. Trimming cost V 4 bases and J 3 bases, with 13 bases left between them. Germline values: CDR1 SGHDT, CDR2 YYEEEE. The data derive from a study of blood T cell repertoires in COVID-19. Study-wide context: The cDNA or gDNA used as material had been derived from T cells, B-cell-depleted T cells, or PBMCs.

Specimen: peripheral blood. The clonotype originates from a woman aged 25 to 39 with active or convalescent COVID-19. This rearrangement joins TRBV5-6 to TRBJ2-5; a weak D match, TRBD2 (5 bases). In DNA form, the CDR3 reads TGTGCCAGCAGCCGGCTGGGGAGCGAAGAGACCCAGTACTTC. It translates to CASSRLGSEETQYF.